This T cell receptor (beta chain) is drawn from a study of T cells in Graves' hyperthyroidism and ophthalmopathy. After removal of 0 bases from V and 9 bases from J, the junction contained 13 bases not matched to a gene. Germline V gene data show CDR1 as LGHNA and CDR2 as YSLEER. The CDR3 sequence is 17 residues long. TCR beta CDR3 regions were amplified from RNA transcripts. A set of HTBI primers served as the primers for a first-round RT-PCR of the TCR CDR3. Via MiXCR, TCRdb re-called the multiplex PCR reads, giving one row per CDR3 protein. The sample contains around 530,000 distinct CDR3 sequences, 15% to 20% of which appear only once.

This chain uses TRBV4-3 with TRBJ1-4, with 7 bases matching TRBD1. The source of this sequence is a woman younger than 30 with Graves' ophthalmopathy. The source material was blood. The CDR3 here is CASSQEVPGTAHKKLFF. CDR3 sequence (DNA): TGCGCCAGCAGCCAAGAGGTTCCCGGGACAGCCCATAAAAAACTGTTTTTT.